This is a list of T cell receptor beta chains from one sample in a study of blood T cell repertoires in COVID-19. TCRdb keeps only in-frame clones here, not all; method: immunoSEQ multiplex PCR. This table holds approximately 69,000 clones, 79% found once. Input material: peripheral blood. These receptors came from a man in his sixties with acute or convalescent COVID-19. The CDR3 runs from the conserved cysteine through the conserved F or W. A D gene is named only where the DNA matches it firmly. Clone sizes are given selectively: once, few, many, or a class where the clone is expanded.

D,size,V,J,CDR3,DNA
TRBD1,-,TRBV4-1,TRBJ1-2,CASTLDRNYGYTF,TGCGCCAGCACCTTGGACAGGAACTATGGCTACACCTTC
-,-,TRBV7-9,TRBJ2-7,CASSSDTYEQYF,TGTGCCAGCAGCTCGGACACTTACGAGCAGTACTTC
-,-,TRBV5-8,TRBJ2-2,CASSLQGATGELFF,TGTGCCAGCAGCTTACAGGGTGCTACCGGGGAGCTGTTTTTT
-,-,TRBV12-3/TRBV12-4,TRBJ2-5,CASTASEQETQYF,TGTGCCAGCACCGCTAGCGAACAAGAGACCCAGTACTTC
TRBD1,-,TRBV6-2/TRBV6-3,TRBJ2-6,CASSYSMRDRGSGANVLTF,TGTGCCAGCAGTTACTCGATGAGGGACAGGGGGTCAGGGGCCAACGTCCTGACTTTC
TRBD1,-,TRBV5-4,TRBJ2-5,CASSPGTANKETQYF,TGTGCCAGCAGCCCGGGGACAGCAAATAAAGAGACCCAGTACTTC
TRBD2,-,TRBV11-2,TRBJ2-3,CASSLNIAGSTDTQYF,TGTGCCAGCAGCTTAAACATAGCGGGGAGCACAGATACGCAGTATTTT
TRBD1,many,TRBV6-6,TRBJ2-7,CASSYSTGVSYEQYF,TGTGCCAGCAGTTACTCGACAGGGGTATCCTACGAGCAGTACTTC
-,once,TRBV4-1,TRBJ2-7,CASSHPGDFGYEQYF,TGCGCCAGCAGCCACCCGGGGGATTTTGGCTACGAGCAGTACTTC
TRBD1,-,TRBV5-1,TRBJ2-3,CASGQGVADTQYF,TGCGCCAGCGGACAGGGGGTAGCAGATACGCAGTATTTT
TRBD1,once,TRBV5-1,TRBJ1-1,CASSLSAQGANTEAFF,TGCGCCAGCAGCTTGTCGGCCCAGGGGGCGAACACTGAAGCTTTCTTT
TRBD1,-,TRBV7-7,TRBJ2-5,CASSFSGGQETQYF,TGTGCTAGCAGCTTCTCAGGGGGACAAGAGACCCAGTACTTC
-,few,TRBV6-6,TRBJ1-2,CASSPGLNNYGYTF,TGTGCCAGCAGTCCTGGACTGAATAACTATGGCTACACCTTC
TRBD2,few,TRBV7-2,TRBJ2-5,CASSLSAGGRTQYF,TGTGCCAGCAGCTTATCCGCGGGGGGGCGGACCCAGTACTTC
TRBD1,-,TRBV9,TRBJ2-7,CASSLGTGTYEQYF,TGTGCCAGCAGCCTCGGGACAGGGACCTACGAGCAGTACTTC
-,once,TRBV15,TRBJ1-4,CATSNRPRTNEKLFF,TGTGCCACCAGCAACCGACCGAGGACTAATGAAAAACTGTTTTTT
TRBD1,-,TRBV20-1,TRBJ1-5,CSASGTGGYSNQPQHF,TGCAGTGCTAGTGGAACAGGGGGCTATAGCAATCAGCCCCAGCATTTT
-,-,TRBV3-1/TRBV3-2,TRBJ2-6,CASSLHRAGANVLTF,TGTGCCAGCAGCCTCCACAGGGCTGGGGCCAACGTCCTGACTTTC
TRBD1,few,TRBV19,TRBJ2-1,CASSHRGLGSYNEQFF,TGTGCCAGTAGTCACAGGGGATTAGGCTCCTACAATGAGCAGTTCTTC
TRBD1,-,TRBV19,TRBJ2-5,CASTSETGTGAQETQYF,TGTGCCAGTACCTCAGAAACCGGGACAGGGGCCCAAGAGACCCAGTACTTC
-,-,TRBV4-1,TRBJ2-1,CASSQGGNEQFF,TGCGCCAGCAGCCAAGGAGGAAATGAGCAGTTCTTC
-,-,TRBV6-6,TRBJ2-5,CASSLGVRETQYF,TGTGCCAGCAGTTTAGGGGTCCGGGAGACCCAGTACTTC
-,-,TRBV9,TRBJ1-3,CASSEGADAGNTIYF,TGTGCCAGCAGCGAGGGAGCGGACGCTGGAAACACCATATATTTT
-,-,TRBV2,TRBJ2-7,CASSVTNRADYEQYF,TGTGCCAGCAGTGTCACTAACAGGGCCGACTACGAGCAGTACTTC
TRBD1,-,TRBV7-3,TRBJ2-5,CASSSQTGGSPATQYF,TGTGCCAGCAGCTCACAGACAGGGGGCTCCCCGGCGACCCAGTACTTC
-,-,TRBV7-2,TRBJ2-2,CASSLGTDSNTGELFF,TGTGCCAGCAGCTTAGGGACAGATTCGAACACCGGGGAGCTGTTTTTT
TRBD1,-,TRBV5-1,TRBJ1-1,CASSSTTGQRNTEAFF,TGCGCCAGCAGCTCCACCACGGGACAGCGGAACACTGAAGCTTTCTTT
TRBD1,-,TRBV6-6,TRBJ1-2,CASRQGKDYGYTF,TGTGCCAGCAGACAGGGGAAGGACTATGGCTACACCTTC
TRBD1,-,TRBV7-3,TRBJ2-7,CASSLQGADEQYF,TGTGCCAGCAGCTTACAGGGGGCGGACGAGCAGTACTTC
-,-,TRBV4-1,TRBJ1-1,CASSPNVIRGTDTEAFF,TGCGCCAGCAGCCCGAATGTGATCAGGGGAACTGACACTGAAGCTTTCTTT
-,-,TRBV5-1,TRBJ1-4,CASSLATTTNEKLFF,TGCGCCAGCAGCTTGGCGACAACAACTAATGAAAAACTGTTTTTT
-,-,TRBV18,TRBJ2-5,CASSPLDSQETQYF,TGTGCCAGCTCACCGCTCGACAGCCAAGAGACCCAGTACTTC
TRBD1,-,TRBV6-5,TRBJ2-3,CASRAQGILTDTQYF,TGTGCCAGCAGGGCACAGGGGATCCTCACAGATACGCAGTATTTT
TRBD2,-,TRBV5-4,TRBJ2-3,CASSVLAGAITDTQYF,TGTGCCAGCAGCGTATTAGCGGGGGCGATCACAGATACGCAGTATTTT
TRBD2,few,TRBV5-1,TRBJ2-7,CASSLGLAGPETAQYF,TGCGCCAGCAGCTTGGGACTAGCGGGACCCGAAACGGCGCAGTACTTC
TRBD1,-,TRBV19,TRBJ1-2,CASSIPGTGGDGYGYTF,TGTGCCAGTAGTATTCCCGGGACAGGGGGCGACGGCTATGGCTACACCTTC
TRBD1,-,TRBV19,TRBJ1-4,CASRPRGRTNEKLFF,TGTGCCAGTAGGCCCAGGGGGCGGACTAATGAAAAACTGTTTTTT
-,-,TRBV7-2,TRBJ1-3,CASSFGQRDTIYF,TGTGCCAGCAGCTTCGGACAGCGAGACACCATATATTTT
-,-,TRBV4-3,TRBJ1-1,CASSARGFPNTEAFF,TGCGCCAGCAGCGCACGGGGTTTCCCGAACACTGAAGCTTTCTTT
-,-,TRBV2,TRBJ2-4,CASSVDGVAKNIQYF,TGTGCCAGCAGTGTCGACGGAGTAGCCAAAAACATTCAGTACTTC